Below are 28 T cell receptor beta chains sequenced from a single sample in a study of T cell repertoires in cytomegalovirus infection. From the reads, TCRdb called clonotypes with MiXCR, one entry per CDR3 protein. The table lists 110,000 to 150,000 distinct CDR3 sequences, about 6.3% of them singletons. Sequenced material: PBMCs. These receptors were collected from a human donor in good health (CMV status not recorded). Some clones in this sample may be carry-over from other donors' samples.

This clonotype was seen ten or more times. The J gene is TRBJ1-1, the V gene TRBV19; perhaps TRBD1 as D (6 bases). From germline, CDR1 is LNHDA and CDR2 SQIVND (reference sequence). V was shortened by 1 base and J by 1 base, with 10 bases between the two germline ends. CDR3 length: 15 amino acids. CDR3 coding DNA: TGTGCCAGTAGTATAGCACGACAGGCGAACACTGAAGCTTTCTTT. This encodes CASSIARQANTEAFF. Full variable domain (missing parts from reference TRBV19 and TRBJ1-1): DGGITQSPKYLFRKEGQNVTLSCEQNLNHDAMYWYRQDPGQGLRLIYYSQIVNDFQKGDIAEGYSVSREKKESFPLTVTSAQKNPTAFYLCASSIARQANTEAFFGQGTRLTVV.

Note on this clonotype: Its ends do not fully match the called genes, so a read error is possible. This chain connects TRBV4-1 to TRBJ1-1; 7 nucleotides agree with TRBD1. This CDR3 has 15 amino acids. Germline V CDR1 and CDR2: MGHRA, YSYEKL. CDR3: CASSPETGRDTEAFF. CDR3 in DNA: TGTGCCAGCAGCCCGGAGACAGGGAGGGACACTGAAGCTTTCTTT.

This clonotype was detected ten times or more. The V gene is TRBV7-3, the J gene TRBJ1-1; D perhaps matches TRBD1 (6 bases). V lost 1 base, J lost 6 bases, and 12 bases lay in between. The CDR3 is 14 residues long. The germline V gene has CDR1 SGHTA and CDR2 FQGTGA. The CDR3 is CASSLSGQGPEAFF. The CDR3, as DNA: TGTGCCAGCAGCTTAAGTGGGCAGGGGCCTGAAGCTTTCTTT.

The DNA for the CDR3 is TGTGCCAGCAGCTTAACCCCCAGCGGGGGTGACAATGAGCAGTTCTTC. This encodes CASSLTPSGGDNEQFF. V gene TRBV7-3 combines with J gene TRBJ2-1; 8 nucleotides match TRBD2. Germline V gives CDR1 SGHTA, CDR2 FQGTGA. CDR3 length: 16 amino acids. The ends lost 0 bases at V and 5 bases at J; junction bases unmatched: 6.

This clonotype has ten or more counts. The V call is TRBV7-3, the J call TRBJ2-7, with 7 positions matching TRBD2. J lost 5 bases, V lost 0 bases, and 7 bases had no gene match. This CDR3 is built from 15 residues. In germline, CDR1 is SGHTA, CDR2 FQGTGA. The CDR3 DNA follows: TGTGCCAGCAGCTTAACTGGCGGGGGAGTCCACGAGCAGTACTTC. This codes for CASSLTGGGVHEQYF.

The V call is TRBV11-2, the J call TRBJ2-3, with D perhaps assigned TRBD1 or TRBD2 (6 bases each). Trimming cost V 0 bases and J 7 bases, with 20 bases left between them. The CDR3 length is 17 residues. Germline CDR1 is SGHAT and CDR2 is FQNNGV. The CDR3 DNA reads as TGTGCCAGCAGCTTAGATCCGGGGGCCGGGTTTACGAATACGCAGTATTTT. Translating gives CASSLDPGAGFTNTQYF.

The genes are TRBV12-3 or TRBV12-4 and TRBJ1-1; 8 bases line up with TRBD1. The length of the CDR3 is 15 residues. Losses at the gene ends were 5 bases for V and 5 bases for J; bases not matched to a gene: 10. The CDR3 here is CASSLRTGRWTEAFF. The CDR3 DNA reads as TGTGCCAGCAGTCTCCGGACAGGGAGATGGACTGAAGCTTTCTTT.

This clonotype was seen more than once but under ten times. The rearrangement joins TRBV10-3 to TRBJ1-1; D is unclear. CDR1 and CDR2 from the germline V gene are ENHRY and SYGVKD. Trimming left V 3 bases short and J 5 bases short, with 7 bases between. This CDR3 has 12 residues. As DNA, the CDR3 is TGTGCCATCAGTGATGGACGGACTGAAGCTTTCTTT. It specifies CAISDGRTEAFF.

This clonotype has ten or more counts. The V call is TRBV2, the J call TRBJ1-2; D gene uncertain. The CDR3 is 12 amino acids. Trimming left V 7 bases short and J 7 bases short, with 13 bases between. Germline V CDR1 and CDR2: SNHLY, FYNNEI. CDR3 residues: CASTPRALGYTF. In nucleotides, the CDR3 is TGTGCCAGCACCCCTAGAGCTCTTGGCTACACCTTC.

This clonotype was observed at least ten times. This rearrangement joins TRBV9 to TRBJ2-1, with a weak D call TRBD1 (6 bases). Between the trimmed V and J ends, which lost 3 bases and 4 bases, there was a span of 11 bases. The CDR3 has 14 amino acids. Germline-derived CDR1 and CDR2 are SGDLS and YYNGEE. CDR3 nucleotides: TGTGCCAGCAGCGCCGGCGGACAGTACAATGAGCAGTTCTTC. Translation gives CASSAGGQYNEQFF.

The rearrangement joins TRBV7-9 to TRBJ2-7; D remains ambiguous. Germline CDR1 reads SEHNR; CDR2 reads FQNEAQ (reference sequence). CDR3 length: 11 amino acids. V lost 9 bases to trimming and J lost 1 base, with 7 bases between them. CDR3 DNA sequence: TGTGCCAGTCAGAATTCCTACGAGCAGTACTTC. This gives the protein CASQNSYEQYF.

This clonotype occurred many times. The chain is built from TRBV7-2 and TRBJ2-3, with TRBD1 identical over 9 bases. V lost 6 bases to trimming and J lost 2 bases; unmatched junction nucleotides: 9. The V gene's germline CDR1 is SGHTA and CDR2 FQGNSA. The CDR3 extends over 16 amino acids. CDR3 protein: CASRVGQGKFTDTQYF. The CDR3 nucleotides are TGTGCCAGCAGGGTTGGACAGGGGAAATTCACAGATACGCAGTATTTT. The whole variable domain, filled in from reference TRBV7-2 and TRBJ2-3, reads GAGVSQSPSNKVTEKGKDVELRCDPISGHTALYWYRQSLGQGLEFLIYFQGNSAPDKSGLPSDRFSAERTGGSVSTLTIQRTQQEDSAVYLCASRVGQGKFTDTQYFGPGTRLTVL.

The sample holds many counts of this clonotype. The chain uses TRBV7-6 and TRBJ1-2; D unclear. Germline loops: CDR1 SGHVS, CDR2 FNYEAQ. V shed 2 bases and J shed 4 bases, with 11 bases lying between them. There are 14 residues in the CDR3. CDR3 region: CASSLNVQVYGYTF. As DNA, the CDR3 is TGTGCCAGCAGCTTAAACGTGCAGGTCTATGGCTACACCTTC.

This clonotype was seen many times. The chain has TRBV10-3 and TRBJ1-5; D might be TRBD1 (5 bases). Deletions cut 3 bases from V and 4 bases from J, with 13 bases between. The CDR3 has 15 amino acids. Germline V gives CDR1 ENHRY, CDR2 SYGVKD. The CDR3 spells CAISDDRDQNQPQHF. The CDR3 DNA reads as TGTGCCATCAGTGATGACAGAGACCAAAATCAGCCCCAGCATTTT.

This clonotype was seen repeatedly, ten times or more. The chain couples TRBV5-1 to TRBJ1-2; the match to TRBD1 covers 7 bases. Germline V gene lookup returns CDR1 SGHRS and CDR2 YFSETQ. This CDR3 has 13 amino acids. V shed 3 bases, J shed 8 bases, and the junction held 7 bases outside the gene matches. CDR3 coding DNA: TGCGCCAGCAGCTACGGACAGGCGGCCGGCTACACCTTC. It specifies CASSYGQAAGYTF.

This clonotype was detected many times. The genes are TRBV12-3 or TRBV12-4 and TRBJ1-5; 7 bases fit TRBD1. The CDR3 length is 14 residues. V trimming: 5 bases; J trimming: 6 bases; junction bases outside the gene matches: 7. CDR3 protein: CASSAQGSGQPQHF. The CDR3 DNA is TGTGCCAGCAGTGCACAGGGGAGCGGTCAGCCCCAGCATTTT.

This rearrangement joins TRBV20-1 to TRBJ1-1; D is unresolved. V lost 0 bases and J lost 6, with 20 bases in between. CDR1 is DFQATT, CDR2 SNEGSKA, per germline (reference sequence). The CDR3 is made up of 16 amino acids. CDR3 sequence reads: CSARDPRTSISSEAFF. CDR3 in DNA: TGCAGTGCTAGAGATCCTCGCACTTCCATCAGCTCTGAAGCTTTCTTT.

This clonotype has a count of ten or more. The CDR3 DNA sequence: TGCAGTGCTAGAAGAATAAACATGAACACTGAAGCTTTCTTT. Protein sequence: CSARRINMNTEAFF. The chain recombines TRBV20-1 with TRBJ1-1; D is unclear. CDR3 length: 14 amino acids. V was trimmed by 2 bases and J by 0 bases, leaving 10 bases between them. Germline lookup yields CDR1 DFQATT and CDR2 SNEGSKA (reference sequence).

This clonotype occurred many times. The DNA of the CDR3 is TGTGCCAGCAGAGGGACAGGGGGCATCTCACCCCTCCACTTT. Its protein is CASRGTGGISPLHF. The chain employs TRBV6-5 and TRBJ1-6, with TRBD1 matching 12 bases. V was clipped by 6 bases and J by 10 bases; unmatched bases: 4. Germline CDR1 reads MNHEY; CDR2 reads SVGAGI. The CDR3 has 14 amino acids.

This clonotype was seen many times. The chain is built from TRBV7-2 and TRBJ2-1; 10 bases are shared with TRBD2. Germline V lookup: CDR1 SGHTA, CDR2 FQGNSA. V was clipped by 5 bases and J by 7 bases; unmatched bases: 8. The CDR3 loop spans 15 amino acids. The CDR3 spells CASSVLAGVGNEQFF. CDR3 sequence (DNA): TGTGCCAGCAGCGTGCTAGCGGGGGTGGGGAATGAGCAGTTCTTC.

Ten or more counts support this clonotype. V and J are TRBV7-2 and TRBJ2-3, with D uncertain. Germline values: CDR1 SGHTA, CDR2 FQGNSA. V shed 2 bases and J shed 5 bases, with 5 bases lying between them. This CDR3 spans 12 amino acids. The CDR3: CASSLWGDTQYF. CDR3 bases: TGTGCCAGCAGCTTATGGGGAGATACGCAGTATTTT.

This clonotype has a count of ten or more. This chain links TRBV7-2 with TRBJ2-5; 9 bases fit TRBD2. The CDR3 totals 15 residues. In germline, CDR1 is SGHTA, CDR2 FQGNSA. V lost 1 base, J lost 6 bases, and 6 bases stayed unmatched. CDR3 sequence reads: CASSLGGGGAQTQYF. In DNA, the CDR3 is TGTGCCAGCAGCTTAGGGGGCGGGGGGGCCCAGACCCAGTACTTC.

Points on this clonotype: Germline and junction disagree at one end, which may indicate a read error. This rearrangement joins TRBV5-3 to TRBJ1-4; 7 positions agree with TRBD1. TRBV5-3 is an open reading frame whose function is uncertain. The CDR3 length is 15 residues. The CDR3: CASSYDRAGGEKLFF. For the CDR3, the DNA is TGTGCCAGCAGCTACGACAGGGCCGGGGGTGAAAAACTGTTTTTT.

In this sample, this clonotype turned up many times. The gene calls are TRBV2 and TRBJ2-2, with 8 bases identical to TRBD2. CDR1 is SNHLY, CDR2 FYNNEI, per germline. This CDR3 contains 15 residues. Trimming removed 5 bases from V and 1 base from J; junction bases left unmatched: 3. CDR3 region: CASSTAGGNTGELFF. The CDR3 DNA sequence: TGTGCCAGCAGTACCGCGGGGGGGAACACCGGGGAGCTGTTTTTT. The entire variable domain, with the rest obtained from reference TRBV2 and TRBJ2-2, is as follows: EPEVTQTPSHQVTQMGQEVILRCVPISNHLYFYWYRQILGQKVEFLVSFYNNEISEKSEIFDDQFSVERPDGSNFTLKIRSTKLEDSAMYFCASSTAGGNTGELFFGEGSRLTVL.

This clonotype was detected many times. This sequence joins TRBV18 and TRBJ2-7; D is unresolved. V was cut by 6 bases and J by 0 bases, with 15 bases left in between. CDR3 length equals 15 residues. Germline CDR1 is KGHSH and CDR2 is LQKENI. The CDR3 DNA reads as TGTGCCAGCTCGCCTCCTTCGGCAGGCTCCTACGAGCAGTACTTC. Residues: CASSPPSAGSYEQYF.

On this clonotype: This clone may be a read error of a much larger clone one base away. The chain joins TRBV19 to TRBJ1-1, with D uncertain. Germline V gene sequence: CDR1 LNHDA, CDR2 SQIVND (reference sequence). CDR3 length: 13 amino acids. DNA of the CDR3: TGTGCCGGTAGTTCAACGGCTACCACTGAAGCTTTCTTT. Protein product: CAGSSTATTEAFF.

This clonotype was seen a few times. The chain combines TRBV28 with TRBJ1-1; 7 nucleotides align to TRBD1. CDR1 and CDR2 (germline): MDHEN, SYDVKM. V was pared by 2 bases and J by 1 base, with 1 base of the junction left unmatched. The CDR3 consists of 14 residues. CDR3 in DNA: TGTGCCAGCAGTTTAAAGGGGGCGAACACTGAAGCTTTCTTT. Amino acids: CASSLKGANTEAFF.

This clonotype was picked up many times. This sequence joins TRBV7-2 and TRBJ1-5; D may be TRBD1 (6 bases). Looked up from germline, CDR1 is SGHTA and CDR2 is FQGNSA. There are 15 residues in the CDR3. Trimming took 1 base from V and 0 from J, leaving 7 bases between them. CDR3 residues: CASSLEGHSNQPQHF. For the CDR3, the DNA is TGTGCCAGCAGCTTAGAGGGACATAGCAATCAGCCCCAGCATTTT.